Listed below are T cell receptor beta chains from one sample, sequenced in a study of T cells in Graves' hyperthyroidism and ophthalmopathy. TCRdb called the multiplex PCR reads again in MiXCR, with one record for every CDR3 protein. Of a few hundred thousand distinct CDR3 sequences listed, about a sixth are singletons. Sequencing was carried out using blood. These receptors came from a woman younger than 30 with Graves' hyperthyroidism that later progressed to Graves' ophthalmopathy. Both conserved end residues are part of each CDR3. D genes are given only for firm matches. Rows give clone size only sometimes, using once, few, many, or a class for an expanded clone.

TRBD1	TRBV20-1	TRBJ1-1	NA	TGCAGGGGGGTAGACAGGGTCTTTTTGAACACTGAAGCTTTCTTT	CRGVDRVFLNTEAFF
TRBD1	TRBV28	TRBJ1-2	many	TGTGCCAGCAGCAACGACAGGGGTTATGGCTACACCTTC	CASSNDRGYGYTF
NA	TRBV6-1	TRBJ1-1	few	TGTGCCAGCAGTTATGGGGTGAATTCTGAAGCTTTCTTT	CASSYGVNSEAFF
NA	TRBV7-2	TRBJ2-2	few	TGTGCCAGCAGCTATAGAGGGATTCAGACCGGGGAGCTGTTTTTT	CASSYRGIQTGELFF
NA	TRBV24-1	TRBJ2-7	NA	TGTGCCACCAGTGCGGGGGGCACCGACGAGCAGTACTTC	CATSAGGTDEQYF
NA	TRBV28	TRBJ1-5	many	TGTGCCAGCAGTTTAGGAGTGAGGGGGGGGGGCCAGCCCCAGCATTTT	CASSLGVRGGGQPQHF
NA	TRBV20-1	TRBJ1-1	many	TGCAGTGCTCCTCTGGCACAACGGGTGAAAGCTTTCTTT	CSAPLAQRVKAFF
NA	TRBV19	TRBJ2-1	NA	TGTGCCAGTAGTATAGCGGAGGGAAAGCAGTTCTTC	CASSIAEGKQFF
TRBD2	TRBV6-6	TRBJ2-7	many	TGTGCCAGCAGTTACTCTCAGAGACTAGCGGAAAATAGCTCCTACGAGCAGTACTTC	CASSYSQRLAENSSYEQYF
NA	TRBV28	TRBJ1-5	many	TGTGCCAGCAGTTTATGGCTAAGATGGTACCAGCCCCAGCATTTT	CASSLWLRWYQPQHF
NA	TRBV2	TRBJ1-5	many	TGTGCCAGCAGTGAGGGGTATCAGCCCCAGCATTTT	CASSEGYQPQHF
NA	TRBV6-1	TRBJ2-1	NA	TGTGCCAGCAGACGAGTCGGGGATGAGCAGTTCTTC	CASRRVGDEQFF
TRBD1	TRBV3-1	TRBJ2-2	few	TGTGCCAGCAGCCCCCGGACAGGTGCCGGCGGGGAGCTGTTTTTT	CASSPRTGAGGELFF
TRBD2	TRBV9	TRBJ2-7	NA	TGTGCCAGCAGCGTAAGCGGGAGGGCCGCCTACGAGCAGTACTTC	CASSVSGRAAYEQYF
TRBD1	TRBV7-9	TRBJ2-7	few	TGTGCCAGCAGCTTTGACAGGGGGCTATACGAGCAGTACTTC	CASSFDRGLYEQYF
TRBD2	TRBV12-3/TRBV12-4	TRBJ2-1	many	TGTGCCAGCAGGAAGCCCGGGACTAGCGGGAGAAGTGAGCAGTTCTTC	CASRKPGTSGRSEQFF
NA	TRBV27	TRBJ2-3	few	TGTGCCAGCAGTTGGATGGGGGCGTTGGATACGCAGTATTTT	CASSWMGALDTQYF
NA	TRBV5-1	TRBJ2-3	few	TGCGCCAGCAGCTTGGTTGGGATAGGGGCAGATACGCAGTATTTT	CASSLVGIGADTQYF
NA	TRBV5-1	TRBJ2-7	many	TGCGCCAGCAGCTTGGGACTCAAAACCTACGAGCAGTACTTC	CASSLGLKTYEQYF
NA	TRBV6-1	TRBJ2-1	many	TGTGCCAGCAGTTACTCTACGTGGGGAGACAATGAGCAGTTCTTC	CASSYSTWGDNEQFF
NA	TRBV2	TRBJ2-1	many	TGTGCCAGCAGTGAAGTTAGGGGGTCCTACAATGAGCAGTTCTTC	CASSEVRGSYNEQFF
NA	TRBV3-1	TRBJ1-6	many	TGTGCCAGCAGCCAAGATGTCCGATCCTATAATTCACCCCTCCACTTT	CASSQDVRSYNSPLHF
NA	TRBV11-2	TRBJ2-7	NA	TGTGCCAGCAGCTTAGATTGGGGAGGAGTGGGCGAGCAGTACTTC	CASSLDWGGVGEQYF
NA	TRBV20-1	TRBJ2-7	many	TGCAGTTCCCTGTCCGAAGCCTACGAGCAGTACTTC	CSSLSEAYEQYF
TRBD2	TRBV13	TRBJ2-1	NA	TGTGCCAGCAGCTTACAAACTAGCGGGAGTTACAATGAGCAGTTCTTC	CASSLQTSGSYNEQFF
TRBD2	TRBV2	TRBJ2-1	NA	TGTGCCAGCAGGTCTAGCGGGAGGTTGGATGAGCAGTTCTTC	CASRSSGRLDEQFF
TRBD1	TRBV20-1	TRBJ2-1	NA	TGCAGTGCTCGCTCAATCGACAGGGGACTCGGTGTATACAATGAGCAGTTCTTC	CSARSIDRGLGVYNEQFF
TRBD1	TRBV27	TRBJ1-2	NA	TGTGCCAGCAGTCCCCAGGACAGGGGCGGCTACACCTTC	CASSPQDRGGYTF
NA	TRBV28	TRBJ2-1	many	TGTGCCAGCAGCTCTTCCGGGGCGGATTCCTACAATGAGCAGTTCTTC	CASSSSGADSYNEQFF
TRBD2	TRBV28	TRBJ2-3	many	TGTGCCAGCAGCTCACTAGCGGGAACAGATACGCAGTATTTT	CASSSLAGTDTQYF
NA	TRBV6-5	TRBJ1-6	few	TGTGCCAGCAGTTACTCAATCGGCTCACCCCTCCACTTT	CASSYSIGSPLHF
TRBD2	TRBV3-1	TRBJ2-5	many	TGTGCCAGCAGCACGGGAGGGCCTACCCAGTACTTC	CASSTGGPTQYF
TRBD2	TRBV19	TRBJ2-7	few	TGTGCCAGTAGTATAGGACTAGCGGATACCTACGAGCAGTACTTC	CASSIGLADTYEQYF
TRBD1	TRBV18	TRBJ2-5	NA	TGTGCCAGCTCACTAAAGACAGGGTACCAAGAGACCCAGTACTTC	CASSLKTGYQETQYF
TRBD1	TRBV28	TRBJ2-5	many	TGTGCCAGCAGCCCCAGACAGGGTTATCAAGAGACCCAGTACTTC	CASSPRQGYQETQYF
TRBD2	TRBV6-1	TRBJ2-1	many	TGTGCCAGCAGGAGTAGGACTAGCAGAAGCAATGAGCAGTTCTTC	CASRSRTSRSNEQFF
TRBD2	TRBV6-2/TRBV6-3	TRBJ2-2	NA	TGTGCCAGCAGTTATTTAGCGGGAAGGCGCACCGGGGAGCTGTTTTTT	CASSYLAGRRTGELFF
TRBD1	TRBV28	TRBJ1-1	NA	TGTGCCAGCAGTTCCGCCGGGACAGGGTTCACTGAAGCTTTCTTT	CASSSAGTGFTEAFF
NA	TRBV7-2	TRBJ1-1	many	TGTGCCAGCAGCTTAGGACGGATGAACACTGAAGCTTTCTTT	CASSLGRMNTEAFF
NA	TRBV19	TRBJ1-2	NA	TGTGCCAGTAAGGGAGAGGCTCCTCCAAACTATGGCTACACCTTC	CASKGEAPPNYGYTF
TRBD1	TRBV20-1	TRBJ1-6	many	TGCAGTGCTAGAGAGGGACAGGGATCACCCCTCCACTTT	CSAREGQGSPLHF
NA	TRBV28	TRBJ1-5	many	TGTGCCAGCAGTTTAGAGACCGTCCTTCAGCCCCAGCATTTT	CASSLETVLQPQHF
TRBD1	TRBV10-3	TRBJ2-1	NA	TGTGCCATCCAGGACAGGTCAAGTGAGCAGTTCTTC	CAIQDRSSEQFF
NA	TRBV20-1	TRBJ2-7	many	TGCAGTGCTAGAGGGGGCGAGGGGGAAGCCTACGAGCAGTACTTC	CSARGGEGEAYEQYF
TRBD2	TRBV5-6	TRBJ2-5	NA	TGTGCCAGCAGCTTCGGGACTAGCGGGAGAGTGGCAGAGACCCAGTACTTC	CASSFGTSGRVAETQYF
TRBD2	TRBV3-1	TRBJ2-1	NA	TGTGCCAGCAGCCCTATAGCGGGAGGGAACAATGAGCAGTTCTTC	CASSPIAGGNNEQFF